This T cell receptor (beta chain) stems from a study of blood T cell repertoires in COVID-19. Original data processing: Estimation of nucleated cell counts was performed using reference gene primer amplification. Assay: immunoSEQ multiplex PCR; the TCRdb copy retains only in-frame clones and omits some. V and J calls and clone size come straight from that table; D and trimming were deduced from the DNA. The sample yields some 87,000 clones, around 79% seen once. Looked up from germline, CDR1 is KGHDR and CDR2 is SFDVKD. This CDR3 has 12 residues. Between the trimmed V and J ends, which lost 4 bases and 5 bases, there was a span of 4 bases.

The clonotype originates from a human donor in a cohort sampled during active COVID-19. The chain uses TRBV24-1 and TRBJ2-2; no clear D gene. The sequencing sample was made of peripheral blood. CDR3 sequence reads: CATSDLTGELFF. Written as DNA, the CDR3 is TGTGCCACCAGTGACCTAACCGGGGAGCTGTTTTTT.